This is a list of T cell receptor beta chains from one sample in a study of PD-1 blockade in classical Hodgkin lymphoma. Some clones are missing from TCRdb's copy, which holds only in-frame ones; the method was immunoSEQ multiplex PCR. The repertoire consists of 50,000 or so clones, with around 90% occurring once and the leading ten covering about 15%. Material: peripheral blood mononuclear cells (PBMCs), obtained before the fourth cycle of nivolumab. The receptor source for this set is a human donor with classical Hodgkin lymphoma. Both conserved end residues are part of each CDR3. A D gene is named only where the DNA matches it firmly. Not every row has a clone size; where given, it reads once, few, many or a size class.

d_gene	abundance	j_gene	v_gene	CDR3nt	CDR3aa
.	.	TRBJ2-1	TRBV7-9	TGTGCCAGCACCTCCCGGGTCCTATACAATGAGCAGTTCTTC	CASTSRVLYNEQFF
TRBD2	once	TRBJ2-7	TRBV14	TGTGCCAGCAGCCAAGGAGCGGGGGGTACCTACGAGCAGTACTTC	CASSQGAGGTYEQYF
TRBD2	.	TRBJ2-1	TRBV7-9	TGTGCCAGCAGCCCTAGCGGGACGCTTGAGCAGTTCTTC	CASSPSGTLEQFF
.	.	TRBJ2-1	TRBV7-3	TGTACCAGCAGCTTAATGGGGCATGGGCAGTTCTTC	CTSSLMGHGQFF
.	many	TRBJ2-7	TRBV7-6	TGTGCCAGCAGCTTAGAGGACTCGTACGAGCAGTACTTC	CASSLEDSYEQYF
.	.	TRBJ2-3	TRBV7-9	TGTGCCAGCAGCTCCGGACACCTCAGTTTTTTTGAGGGGTATTTT	CASSSGHLSFFEGYF
.	.	TRBJ2-1	TRBV7-3	TGTGCGAAGCTTGGAAGGACTCAGATGAACAATGAGCAGTTCTTC	CAKLGRTQMNNEQFF
.	.	TRBJ2-5	TRBV10-3	TGTGCCATCAGTGAGTCCGAAGAGACCCAGTACTTC	CAISESEETQYF
.	once	TRBJ1-1	TRBV4-1	TGCGCCAGCAGCCCCCATCCGGAACTGAACACTGAAGCTTTCTTT	CASSPHPELNTEAFF
.	few	TRBJ2-7	TRBV6-1	TGTGCCAGCACGTCATGGCCCGAGCAGTTGTACGAGCAGTACTTC	CASTSWPEQLYEQYF
.	.	TRBJ1-1	TRBV10-3	TGTGCCATCAGTGATTCCCGGGGAACTGAAGCTTTCTTT	CAISDSRGTEAFF
.	.	TRBJ2-3	TRBV4-2	TGTGCCAGCAGCCAAGATCCCCAAACAGGCACAGATACGCAGTATTTT	CASSQDPQTGTDTQYF
.	.	TRBJ1-4	TRBV7-2	TGTGCCAGCAGCTTAGAAGGGTTGGGGTATGAAAAACTGTTTTTT	CASSLEGLGYEKLFF
.	.	TRBJ2-5	TRBV7-2	TGTGCCAGCAGCTTAGGTCCCCGGTGGTACTTC	CASSLGPRWYF
.	.	TRBJ1-1	TRBV6-5	TGTGCCAGCGCAGGGAGTGGTTTGACGAACACTGAAGCTTTCTTT	CASAGSGLTNTEAFF
TRBD2	medium-sized	TRBJ2-2	TRBV19	TGTGCCAGTAGTATCTTCGGGGGGACCAACACCGGGGAGCTGTTTTTT	CASSIFGGTNTGELFF
TRBD2	.	TRBJ2-7	TRBV7-6	TGTGCCAGCAGCTTGTGGGGCGGGAGCTCCTACGAGCAGTACTTC	CASSLWGGSSYEQYF
.	.	TRBJ2-7	TRBV11-3	TGTGCCAGCAGCCGTTGGGGGGGCCCCAACGAGCAGTACTTC	CASSRWGGPNEQYF
TRBD1	.	TRBJ1-1	TRBV4-1	TGCGCCAGCAGCCAAGATCCGACAGGGCGCCTGGGCACTGAAGCTTTCTTT	CASSQDPTGRLGTEAFF
.	.	TRBJ1-2	TRBV28	TGTGCCAGCAGTTTGGGGTTGAAGGGCGGCTACACCTTC	CASSLGLKGGYTF
.	few	TRBJ1-1	TRBV12-2	TGTGCAAGTCGCTCCCGGGGGGGACATCCGAACACTGAAGCTTTCTTT	CASRSRGGHPNTEAFF
.	.	TRBJ2-2	TRBV19	TGTGCCAGTAGCTACAGCTTTTGGGAGCTGTTTTTT	CASSYSFWELFF
TRBD2	.	TRBJ2-1	TRBV9	TGTGCCAGCAGCCCCCGGGGGGGTGGTAGGGGTGAGCAGTTCTTC	CASSPRGGGRGEQFF
.	.	TRBJ1-5	TRBV10-3	TGTGCCACCTCCCCGGGACGCGACAATCAGCCCCAGCATTTT	CATSPGRDNQPQHF
.	.	TRBJ2-5	TRBV5-1	TGCGCCAGCAGCTTGGCCGGATGGGATGGAGAGACCCAGTACTTC	CASSLAGWDGETQYF
.	once	TRBJ1-3	TRBV10-2	TGCGCCAGCAGGGCCGGGAGCCATGCAAACACCATATATTTT	CASRAGSHANTIYF